The 30 T cell receptor beta chains below were found in one sample sequenced in a study of T-cell memory formation after mild COVID-19 (dated by TCRdb to about 2021). The library was obtained by 5' RACE. The instrument was an Illumina NovaSeq 6000. In-frame beta chains were kept once TCRdb had trimmed the public reads at Q25 with fastp and called clones with MiXCR. Rows are combined by CDR3 protein, so each entry shows the most common genes and DNA. The sample table records under 450,000 distinct CDR3 sequences; 20% to 30% of these occur just once. The ten most abundant clones make up roughly 14% of the sample. The source material was PBMCs or a T cell subset sorted from them (not recorded which). The origin of the receptors is an adult woman who had mild COVID-19 (a few samples of this study predate the infection). The sample titles of this study are shuffled in the database, so cell type and time point are left out; the donor was told from shared clones.

Here the CDR3 reads CASSQGDWYNEQFF. The CDR3 DNA sequence: TGCGCCAGCAGCCAAGGCGACTGGTACAATGAGCAGTTCTTC. The rearrangement uses TRBV4-1 and TRBJ2-1; D not certain. The CDR3 runs 14 residues. V was shortened by 1 base and J by 4 bases, with 8 bases between the two germline ends. The germline CDR1 and CDR2 sequences are MGHRA and YSYEKL.

CDR3 nucleotide sequence: TGCAGTGCTAGAGTAGTTTCCACAGATACGCAGTATTTT. This encodes CSARVVSTDTQYF. The V call is TRBV20-1, the J call TRBJ2-3; D not certain. Trimming took 1 base from V and 2 from J, leaving 7 bases between them. Germline assignment: CDR1 DFQATT and CDR2 SNEGSKA (reference sequence). The CDR3 has 13 amino acids.

The J gene is TRBJ2-4, the V gene TRBV12-3 or TRBV12-4; 7 bases align to TRBD1. This CDR3 contains 15 residues. With V trimmed by 5 bases and J by 8 bases, 12 bases remained unmatched. Here the CDR3 DNA reads TGTGCCAGCAGTCATCAGGGGGTTCTTGGGTACATTCAGTACTTC. Translation: CASSHQGVLGYIQYF.

A few counts support this clonotype. CDR3 bases: TGTGCCACTACATCAGGGAAACAAGAGACCCAGTACTTC. Its translation is CATTSGKQETQYF. The chain employs TRBV24-1 and TRBJ2-5; a possible D gene is TRBD1 (5 bases). This CDR3 has 13 amino acids. Germline V gives CDR1 KGHDR, CDR2 SFDVKD. Trimming cost V 10 bases and J 2 bases, with 13 bases left between them.

This chain joins TRBV9 and TRBJ1-2, with D possibly matching TRBD1 (6 bases). Deletions cut 1 base from V and 6 bases from J, with 7 bases between. The CDR3 has 12 amino acids. Looked up from germline, CDR1 is SGDLS and CDR2 is YYNGEE. The CDR3 protein is CASSVTGHGYTF. As DNA, the CDR3 is TGTGCCAGCAGCGTAACAGGGCATGGCTACACCTTC.

This clonotype was seen only a few times. The CDR3 loop is CASSRSGRLHTEKLFF. The DNA for the CDR3 is TGTGCCAGCAGCAGATCAGGGAGACTGCATACTGAAAAACTGTTTTTT. The chain has TRBV2 and TRBJ1-4; a possible D gene is TRBD1 (5 bases). The germline V and J ends were trimmed by 6 bases and 7 bases, with 21 bases remaining between them. CDR3 length equals 16 residues. The V gene's germline CDR1 is SNHLY and CDR2 FYNNEI.

This clonotype was picked up a small number of times. The DNA of the CDR3 is TGCAGTGCTCGACAGCTCACAGATACGCAGTATTTT. As protein: CSARQLTDTQYF. The rearrangement joins TRBV20-1 to TRBJ2-3; TRBD1 is a possible D gene (5 bases). The CDR3 sequence is 12 residues long. The germline V gene encodes CDR1 DFQATT and CDR2 SNEGSKA (reference sequence). Trimming removed 5 bases at V and 2 bases at J, with 8 bases between.

In its sample, this clonotype was seen once. V usage is TRBV9 and J usage is TRBJ2-7; 11 bases match TRBD1. Trimming at V came to 1 base and at J to 3 bases, leaving 3 bases not matched to a gene. The length of the CDR3 is 15 residues. Germline values: CDR1 SGDLS, CDR2 YYNGEE. CDR3 residues: CASSVTGQGVYEQYF. The CDR3 DNA is TGTGCCAGCAGCGTAACGGGACAGGGGGTCTACGAGCAGTACTTC.

This clonotype was counted a few times. This chain links TRBV5-1 with TRBJ2-7; the match to TRBD1 covers 8 bases. Germline V gene sequence: CDR1 SGHRS, CDR2 YFSETQ. The CDR3 is made up of 13 amino acids. V trimming: 1 base; J trimming: 5 bases; junction bases outside the gene matches: 2. This chain's CDR3 is CASSLRGQDEQYF. The CDR3 bases are TGCGCCAGCAGCTTGCGGGGACAGGACGAGCAGTACTTC.

The chain links TRBV6-5 to TRBJ2-3; weak D call: TRBD2 (5 bases). The V end was cut by 0 bases, the J end by 0 bases, with 10 bases between. Germline loops: CDR1 MNHEY, CDR2 SVGAGI. This CDR3 is 16 amino acids long. The chain's CDR3 is CASSYSAGGSTDTQYF. The CDR3 DNA reads TGTGCCAGCAGTTACTCTGCGGGCGGCAGCACAGATACGCAGTATTTT.

This chain joins TRBV7-8 and TRBJ1-2; D ambiguous. The V and J ends lost 1 base and 2 bases respectively, with 8 bases between them. Germline V gives CDR1 SGHVS, CDR2 FQNEAQ. The CDR3 covers 14 residues. CDR3 amino acids: CASSLDTTNYGYTF. CDR3 in DNA: TGTGCCAGCAGCTTAGACACGACAAACTATGGCTACACCTTC.

V gene TRBV13 combines with J gene TRBJ2-5; D perhaps matches TRBD1 (6 bases). CDR3 length: 13 amino acids. The ends were cut back, 4 bases at V and 4 bases at J, with 10 bases in the middle. Germline CDR1 reads PRHDT; CDR2 reads FYEKMQ (reference sequence). CDR3 amino acids: CASSSTGTETQYF. CDR3 bases: TGTGCCAGCAGCTCTACAGGGACAGAGACCCAGTACTTC.

The sample holds one count of this clonotype. The CDR3 DNA reads TGTGCCAGCAGCCCACCCGGGACAGAGAATGAAAAACTGTTTTTT. It specifies CASSPPGTENEKLFF. V gene TRBV5-5 combines with J gene TRBJ1-4; 7 bases are a match to TRBD1. With 4 bases clipped from V and 5 bases from J, the junction kept 8 bases outside the gene matches. Germline CDR1 SGHKS, CDR2 YYEKEE (reference sequence). This CDR3 is built from 15 residues.

This clonotype was recorded at least ten times. This chain connects TRBV29-1 to TRBJ2-7; D might be TRBD1 or TRBD2, each matching 5 bases. The CDR3 totals 11 residues. V lost 6 bases to trimming and J lost 3 bases, with 9 bases between them. In germline, CDR1 is SQVTM, CDR2 ANQGSEA. The CDR3 loop is CSVGDGYEQYF. As DNA, the CDR3 is TGCAGCGTGGGGGACGGCTACGAGCAGTACTTC.

The chain is built from TRBV3-1 and TRBJ1-2; TRBD1 aligns across 9 bases. Germline V gives CDR1 LGHDT, CDR2 YNNKEL (reference sequence). Losses at the gene ends were 4 bases for V and 4 bases for J; bases not matched to a gene: 4. The CDR3 runs 14 residues. Written as DNA, the CDR3 is TGTGCCAGCAGCCCGACAGGGGGGGCCTATGGCTACACCTTC. Protein sequence: CASSPTGGAYGYTF. Supplemented by reference TRBV3-1 and TRBJ1-2, the full variable domain reads DTAVSQTPKYLVTQMGNDKSIKCEQNLGHDTMYWYKQDSKKFLKIMFSYNNKELIINETVPNRFSPKSPDKAHLNLHINSLELGDSAVYFCASSPTGGAYGYTFGSGTRLTVV.

The chain joins TRBV20-1 to TRBJ1-1; D might be TRBD1 (6 bases). CDR3 length equals 18 residues. V lost 1 base and J 1 base, leaving 22 bases between the germline ends. Germline CDR1 is DFQATT and CDR2 is SNEGSKA (reference sequence). The CDR3 DNA reads TGCAGTGCTAGAGCCCGCCGACAGGCCCTATCCTCGAACACTGAAGCTTTCTTT. Translating gives CSARARRQALSSNTEAFF.

The V gene is TRBV5-1, the J gene TRBJ1-1, with D tentatively TRBD1 (5 bases). Germline V CDR1 and CDR2: SGHRS, YFSETQ. The CDR3 is 14 amino acids. The ends were cut back, 0 bases at V and 4 bases at J, with 10 bases in the middle. The CDR3 sequence: CASSLGQSFTEAFF. CDR3 sequence (DNA): TGCGCCAGCAGCTTGGGACAGTCGTTCACTGAAGCTTTCTTT.

The genes are TRBV20-1 and TRBJ2-7, with D tentatively TRBD1 (5 bases). CDR3 length: 14 residues. Germline lookup yields CDR1 DFQATT and CDR2 SNEGSKA (reference sequence). CDR3 coding DNA: TGCTCCCCTCAGGGCAGGGCCCCACCCTACGAGCAGTACTTC. Protein product: CSPQGRAPPYEQYF.

The chain combines TRBV10-3 with TRBJ1-5; D possibly corresponds to TRBD1 (5 bases). Per the germline V gene, CDR1 is ENHRY and CDR2 is SYGVKD. V lost 3 bases, J lost 4 bases, and 10 bases lay in between. CDR3 length: 14 amino acids. The CDR3 DNA reads as TGTGCCATCAGTGATAATGGGGCAAATCAGCCCCAGCATTTT. This codes for CAISDNGANQPQHF.

The CDR3 is CASSSYRGSRDEKLFF. In DNA form, the CDR3 reads TGTGCCAGCAGTTCCTACAGGGGAAGTAGGGATGAAAAACTGTTTTTT. The chain is built from TRBV12-3 or TRBV12-4 and TRBJ1-4, with 7 bases that match TRBD1. This CDR3 has 16 residues. J gave up 6 bases and V 4 bases, and 11 bases lay outside the gene matches.

This clonotype was recorded at least ten times. CDR3 in amino acids: CASSLGEETQYF. CDR3 in DNA: TGCGCCAGCAGCTTGGGGGAAGAGACCCAGTACTTC. The chain joins TRBV5-1 to TRBJ2-5; no definite D call. The germline V gene encodes CDR1 SGHRS and CDR2 YFSETQ. V lost 0 bases, J lost 3 bases, and 3 bases lay in between. The CDR3 contains 12 residues.

This clonotype occurred a few times. This chain uses TRBV5-6 with TRBJ2-5; D tentatively fits TRBD1 or TRBD2 (5 bases each). Germline loops: CDR1 SGHDT, CDR2 YYEEEE. The CDR3 runs 13 residues. Deletions cut 6 bases from V and 3 bases from J, with 12 bases between. The CDR3 DNA follows: TGTGCCAGCACCCGAGGGGCAAAAGAGACCCAGTACTTC. The encoded protein is CASTRGAKETQYF.

In its sample, this clonotype was seen a few times. The rearrangement links TRBV7-9 to TRBJ1-1; 8 nucleotides agree with TRBD1. The CDR3 spans 15 residues. J lost 6 bases, V lost 5 bases, and 11 bases had no gene match. The germline V gene has CDR1 SEHNR and CDR2 FQNEAQ (reference sequence). The CDR3 region is CASSPRQGRLAEAFF. DNA for the CDR3: TGTGCCAGCAGCCCGAGACAGGGGAGATTGGCTGAAGCTTTCTTT.

The chain is built from TRBV6-5 and TRBJ2-1; the match to TRBD2 covers 10 bases. Trimming took 6 bases from V and 5 from J; bases not matched to a gene: 4. There are 14 residues in the CDR3. Germline V lookup: CDR1 MNHEY, CDR2 SVGAGI. Here the CDR3 reads CASRPGLANNEQFF. The CDR3 region has the DNA TGTGCCAGCAGACCGGGACTAGCGAACAATGAGCAGTTCTTC.

This clonotype has more than one count but fewer than ten. The chain carries TRBV10-3 and TRBJ2-1; D gene uncertain. V was shortened by 0 bases and J by 9 bases, with 15 bases between the two germline ends. The germline V gene has CDR1 ENHRY and CDR2 SYGVKD. The CDR3 has 15 residues. CDR3 bases: TGTGCCATCAGTGAGTCCTCGGTCCGAGCCACTGAGCAGTTCTTC. Translating it yields CAISESSVRATEQFF.

This clonotype was seen a handful of times. The CDR3 DNA reads TGCGCCAGCAGCTTGCCCCGGGTACATGAGCAGTTCTTC. It codes for CASSLPRVHEQFF. The V and J genes are TRBV5-1 and TRBJ2-1, with D uncertain. Germline V gives CDR1 SGHRS, CDR2 YFSETQ. Trimming removed 1 base from V and 8 bases from J, with 10 bases in between. The CDR3 has 13 amino acids.

This clonotype has ten or more counts. This rearrangement joins TRBV5-1 to TRBJ2-5; 12 positions match TRBD2. The trim removed 4 bases at V and 2 bases at J, leaving 12 bases unmatched. Germline V gene lookup returns CDR1 SGHRS and CDR2 YFSETQ. CDR3 length equals 18 residues. The CDR3 nucleotides are TGCGCCAGCAGCATCAACGCCAGACTAGCGGGAGCTCAAGAGACCCAGTACTTC. It specifies CASSINARLAGAQETQYF.

The chain carries TRBV12-3 or TRBV12-4 and TRBJ1-1; 10 nucleotides align to TRBD1. The V and J ends lost 7 bases and 4 bases, in that order; junction bases with no gene match: 9. This CDR3 has 15 residues. CDR3 bases: TGTGCCAGCACCTTAGCCGGGACAGGGGCCACTGAAGCTTTCTTT. Translation: CASTLAGTGATEAFF.

This chain joins TRBV5-1 and TRBJ2-7; D may correspond to TRBD1 or TRBD2 (5 bases each). The CDR3 runs to 13 residues. Trimming took off 3 bases at V and 3 bases at J, with 10 bases between the two ends. The germline V gene has CDR1 SGHRS and CDR2 YFSETQ. In DNA form, the CDR3 reads TGCGCCAGCAGCTCCCGTGGGGGCTACGAGCAGTACTTC. It is translated as CASSSRGGYEQYF.

At least ten counts were recorded for this clonotype. The V gene is TRBV27, the J gene TRBJ1-6; tentatively, D is TRBD1 (5 bases). The CDR3 is made up of 16 amino acids. The V gene's germline CDR1 is MNHEY and CDR2 SMNVEV (reference sequence). Trimming stripped 7 bases from V and 2 bases from J, with 15 bases between. The CDR3 region has the DNA TGTGCCAGCAAACGGGGCCAGGGAACCTATAATTCACCCCTCCACTTT. It specifies CASKRGQGTYNSPLHF.